The rows below give T cell receptor beta chains drawn from one sample of a study of alternative splicing in chronic myeloid leukemia remission. TCRdb reworked the bulk RNA-seq reads into one entry per CDR3 protein, no DNA. The data hold about 530 distinct CDR3 sequences, with 90% to 95% observed a single time. Material: PBMCs or total blood leukocytes (not recorded which), obtained during remission. These receptors were obtained from an adult with chronic myeloid leukemia. The CDR3 runs from the conserved cysteine through the conserved F or W. Only some rows state a clone size, as once, few, many or a class for expanded clones.

CASSLDQAGSGATGELFF	-	TRBV11-3	TRBJ2-2
CASSPVPGPQYF	once	TRBV12-3/TRBV12-4	TRBJ2-5
CSVVLAGGGETQYF	-	TRBV29-1	TRBJ2-5
CASTGELNTEAFF	-	TRBV12-3/TRBV12-4	TRBJ1-1
CASSYSIAIQGNTGELFF	-	TRBV6-6	TRBJ2-2
CASSLKGQGVYGYTF	-	TRBV12-3/TRBV12-4	TRBJ1-2
CASSRDNEAFF	-	TRBV7-2	TRBJ1-1
CASSQQQGNSYEQYF	-	TRBV3-1	TRBJ2-7
CATSDQNGYNEQFF	-	TRBV24-1	TRBJ2-1
CASSVGALFDTEAFF	-	TRBV9	TRBJ1-1
CASSDGTAGNTIYF	-	TRBV25-1	TRBJ1-3
CATSRVQGNSPLHF	-	TRBV15	TRBJ1-6
CAISELESTDTQYF	-	TRBV10-3	TRBJ2-3
CASSSGRRHTDTQYF	-	TRBV7-9	TRBJ2-3
CAWGGGGLQPQHF	-	TRBV30	TRBJ1-5
CASSPPGQRKGQYF	-	TRBV3-1	TRBJ2-7
CASSQVAEYNEQFF	-	TRBV14	TRBJ2-1
CAWAIPLQGARIFGNTEAFF	-	TRBV30	TRBJ1-1